One and the same sample provided the 29 T cell receptor beta chains below, sequenced in a study of T-cell memory formation after mild COVID-19. In TCRdb, the 5' RACE reads were re-called with MiXCR into one record per CDR3 protein. The sample yields 250,000 to 350,000 distinct CDR3 sequences, approximately 20% seen once. Sequencing input: PBMCs or a T cell subset sorted from them (not recorded which). Every receptor here comes from a man in his late teens or twenties who had mild COVID-19 (a few samples of this study predate the infection). Cell type and time point are not known.

In its sample, this clonotype was seen a few times. The chain links TRBV3-1 to TRBJ2-5; either TRBD1 or TRBD2 may fit D (7 bases each). The CDR3 has 17 amino acids. CDR1 is LGHDT and CDR2 is YNNKEL in the germline V gene (reference sequence). Trimming took off 0 bases at V and 6 bases at J, with 20 bases between the two ends. Here the CDR3 DNA reads TGTGCCAGCAGCCAAGATTGGCGACAGGGAGGGGGCAAGACCCAGTACTTC. Amino acids: CASSQDWRQGGGKTQYF.

The chain couples TRBV4-3 to TRBJ2-7; unclear D gene. Trimming removed 0 bases from V and 1 base from J, with 7 bases in between. The CDR3 loop spans 14 amino acids. In germline, CDR1 is LGHNA, CDR2 YSLEER. The CDR3 DNA is TGCGCCAGCAGCCAAGAGGAAATTTCCTACGAGCAGTACTTC. Amino acid sequence: CASSQEEISYEQYF.

This clonotype appeared once. CDR3 DNA sequence: TGCAGTGCTCCTCGGGCGGGGGGAGAGACCCAGTACTTC. It specifies CSAPRAGGETQYF. The chain joins TRBV20-1 to TRBJ2-5, with 8 bases that match TRBD2. The V segment lost 5 bases and the J segment 4 bases; nucleotides outside the gene matches: 6. CDR1 and CDR2 from the germline V gene are DFQATT and SNEGSKA (reference sequence). This CDR3 has 13 amino acids.

This chain's CDR3 is CASRGIAGSPYEQYF. Here the CDR3 DNA reads TGTGCCAGCAGGGGAATAGCGGGGTCCCCCTACGAGCAGTACTTC. This chain uses TRBV6-2 or TRBV6-3 with TRBJ2-7, with 8 bases that match TRBD2. The CDR3 totals 15 residues. Germline assignment: CDR1 MNHEY and CDR2 SVGEGT. V lost 6 bases to trimming and J lost 2 bases; unmatched junction nucleotides: 9.

This clonotype was seen ten or more times. The chain has TRBV5-1 and TRBJ2-1; D not certain. The V end lost 4 bases, the J end lost 7 bases, and 15 bases lay between the germline ends. Germline lookup yields CDR1 SGHRS and CDR2 YFSETQ. The CDR3 length is 14 residues. CDR3: CASSHRFDGNEQFF. For the CDR3, the DNA is TGCGCCAGCAGCCATAGATTCGACGGGAATGAGCAGTTCTTC.

Many counts were recorded for this clonotype. The V gene is TRBV12-3 or TRBV12-4, the J gene TRBJ1-2, with D perhaps TRBD1 (5 bases). V lost 1 base and J 5 bases, leaving 11 bases between the germline ends. The CDR3 contains 14 residues. The CDR3, as DNA: TGTGCCAGCAGTTTAGGTGCAGGGTGGTATGGCTACACCTTC. Translated: CASSLGAGWYGYTF.

A few counts support this clonotype. The rearrangement joins TRBV6-2 or TRBV6-3 to TRBJ2-2, with D perhaps TRBD1 or TRBD2 (7 bases each). V was trimmed by 0 bases and J by 2 bases, leaving 19 bases between them. The CDR3 covers 19 residues. From germline, CDR1 is MNHEY and CDR2 SVGEGT. CDR3 nucleotide sequence: TGTGCCAGCAGTTACTCGGGACAGCCCGCGGGGGTCAACACCGGGGAGCTGTTTTTT. Translation gives CASSYSGQPAGVNTGELFF.

The chain is built from TRBV15 and TRBJ1-2, with D perhaps TRBD1 (6 bases). CDR1 and CDR2 from the germline V gene are LNHNV and YYDKDF (reference sequence). This CDR3 comprises 15 residues. Trimming took 3 bases from V and 8 from J, leaving 19 bases between them. The CDR3 spells CATSRAPGGDQGYTF. The CDR3 region has the DNA TGTGCCACCAGCAGGGCCCCCGGGGGCGATCAGGGCTACACCTTC. The full variable domain, in which reference TRBV15 and TRBJ1-2 provide the parts outside the CDR3, is DAMVIQNPRYQVTQFGKPVTLSCSQTLNHNVMYWYQQKSSQAPKLLFHYYDKDFNNEADTPDNFQSRRPNTSFCFLDIRSPGLGDTAMYLCATSRAPGGDQGYTFGSGTRLTVV.

The chain uses TRBV9 and TRBJ1-1, with D unresolved. Germline V CDR1 and CDR2: SGDLS, YYNGEE. Trimming stripped 4 bases from V and 3 bases from J, with 13 bases between. The CDR3 has 14 residues. The CDR3: CASSSPPGDTEAFF. Here the CDR3 DNA reads TGTGCCAGCAGCTCCCCCCCTGGGGACACTGAAGCTTTCTTT.

This clonotype turned up a few times. The gene calls are TRBV5-1 and TRBJ1-1, with 9 bases fitting TRBD1. Per germline, CDR1 SGHRS and CDR2 YFSETQ. CDR3 size: 13 residues. The ends lost 5 bases at V and 11 bases at J; junction bases unmatched: 10. In DNA form, the CDR3 reads TGCGCCAGCAGACCGGGACAGGGATGGGGGGCTTTCTTT. Translated: CASRPGQGWGAFF.

This clonotype was counted only a few times. This sequence joins TRBV4-1 and TRBJ1-2; weak D call: TRBD1 (6 bases). CDR1 is MGHRA, CDR2 YSYEKL, per germline. The CDR3 has 21 amino acids. The ends were cut back, 5 bases at V and 2 bases at J, with 33 bases in the middle. The CDR3 DNA follows: TGCGCCAGCAGCGCAGGGTCTTTCCTTAGCCCTAGGACAGCAGGAAACTATGGCTACACCTTC. Residues: CASSAGSFLSPRTAGNYGYTF.

The chain links TRBV7-2 to TRBJ2-4, with D uncertain. Germline V gives CDR1 SGHTA, CDR2 FQGNSA. The CDR3 consists of 14 residues. V shed 1 base and J shed 2 bases, with 6 bases lying between them. The CDR3 sequence: CASSLEGSKNIQYF. The CDR3 DNA reads TGTGCCAGCAGCTTAGAGGGCTCCAAAAACATTCAGTACTTC.

This rearrangement joins TRBV20-1 to TRBJ2-4, with TRBD1 matching 8 bases. Germline V gene lookup returns CDR1 DFQATT and CDR2 SNEGSKA (reference sequence). This CDR3 region has 12 residues. Losses at the gene ends were 4 bases for V and 7 bases for J; bases not matched to a gene: 3. As DNA, the CDR3 is TGCAGTGCTACGGACAGGGACAACATTCAGTACTTC. The encoded protein is CSATDRDNIQYF.

The CDR3 DNA reads TGTGCCAGCAGTCGAGGCCAAAGCCAAGAGACCCAGTACTTC. Translation gives CASSRGQSQETQYF. The chain joins TRBV28 to TRBJ2-5; no definite D call. Germline lookup yields CDR1 MDHEN and CDR2 SYDVKM. The CDR3 has 14 residues. The V and J ends lost 5 bases and 1 base respectively, with 11 bases between them.

The chain has TRBV5-1 and TRBJ2-1; 7 nucleotides match TRBD2. J lost 8 bases, V lost 2 bases, and 10 bases had no gene match. The germline CDR1 and CDR2 sequences are SGHRS and YFSETQ. CDR3 length equals 15 residues. This CDR3 is CASSFLAVQSDEQFF. The CDR3, as DNA: TGCGCCAGCAGCTTCCTAGCGGTTCAAAGCGATGAGCAGTTCTTC.

The CDR3 reads CASSLSVQGDAFF. CDR3 DNA sequence: TGTGCCAGCAGTTTGTCAGTACAGGGTGATGCTTTCTTT. The rearrangement uses TRBV27 and TRBJ1-1; perhaps TRBD1 as D (6 bases). Trimming cost V 3 bases and J 11 bases, with 16 bases left between them. CDR1 and CDR2 from the germline V gene are MNHEY and SMNVEV (reference sequence). The CDR3 covers 13 residues.

This clonotype was found a few times. V gene TRBV9 combines with J gene TRBJ2-5; TRBD2 aligns across 10 bases. The CDR3 is 15 residues long. V lost 3 bases to trimming and J lost 1 base; unmatched junction nucleotides: 3. CDR1 is SGDLS, CDR2 YYNGEE, per germline. The CDR3 DNA reads TGTGCCAGCAGCGCTAGCGGGGGTTTCCAAGAGACCCAGTACTTC. Residues: CASSASGGFQETQYF.

The rearrangement joins TRBV5-6 to TRBJ2-4; D ambiguous. V was shortened by 0 bases and J by 0 bases, with 10 bases between the two germline ends. The CDR3 has 16 residues. The germline gives CDR1 SGHDT, CDR2 YYEEEE. The CDR3 sequence: CASSLASEIAKNIQYF. CDR3 DNA sequence: TGTGCCAGCAGCTTGGCGTCAGAAATAGCCAAAAACATTCAGTACTTC. Supplemented by reference TRBV5-6 and TRBJ2-4, the full variable domain reads DAGVTQSPTHLIKTRGQQVTLRCSPKSGHDTVSWYQQALGQGPQFIFQYYEEEERQRGNFPDRFSGHQFPNYSSELNVNALLLGDSALYLCASSLASEIAKNIQYFGAGTRLSVL.

This clonotype was detected only a few times. This chain uses TRBV2 with TRBJ2-2; the D is unclear. This CDR3 spans 14 amino acids. Germline V gives CDR1 SNHLY, CDR2 FYNNEI. The germline V and J ends were trimmed by 3 bases and 2 bases, with 7 bases remaining between them. The chain's CDR3 is CASSDPNNTGELFF. CDR3 bases: TGTGCCAGCAGTGATCCCAATAACACCGGGGAGCTGTTTTTT. The full variable domain, in which reference TRBV2 and TRBJ2-2 provide the parts outside the CDR3, is EPEVTQTPSHQVTQMGQEVILRCVPISNHLYFYWYRQILGQKVEFLVSFYNNEISEKSEIFDDQFSVERPDGSNFTLKIRSTKLEDSAMYFCASSDPNNTGELFFGEGSRLTVL.

This clonotype was seen more than once but under ten times. J is TRBJ2-6 and V is TRBV7-2; maybe TRBD2 (5 bases). The V gene's germline CDR1 is SGHTA and CDR2 FQGNSA. CDR3 length equals 14 residues. Trimming took 7 bases from V and 4 from J, leaving 11 bases between them. CDR3 amino acids: CASTGSTGANVLTF. CDR3 nucleotide sequence: TGTGCCAGCACGGGGTCAACCGGGGCCAACGTCCTGACTTTC.

In this sample, this clonotype turned up a few times. The rearrangement links TRBV12-5 to TRBJ2-3; D call uncertain. Trimming pared 5 bases from V and 0 bases from J, leaving 12 bases between. There are 15 residues in the CDR3. CDR1 and CDR2 (germline): LGHNT, FRNRAP. The CDR3 DNA reads as TGTGCTAGTGGTGCGACCCTCTCTAGCACAGATACGCAGTATTTT. It encodes CASGATLSSTDTQYF.

The chain combines TRBV7-2 with TRBJ2-5, with D possibly being TRBD2 (5 bases). The germline CDR1 and CDR2 sequences are SGHTA and FQGNSA. This CDR3 spans 14 amino acids. V lost 5 bases and J lost 3, with 13 bases in between. The CDR3 DNA sequence: TGTGCCAGCAGCGGGAGCGCGTTTGAAGAGACCCAGTACTTC. This encodes CASSGSAFEETQYF.

This clonotype was counted between two and nine times. The rearrangement uses TRBV11-2 and TRBJ2-1, with D possibly TRBD1 on 6 matching bases. Germline assignment: CDR1 SGHAT and CDR2 FQNNGV. The CDR3 runs to 15 residues. The V end lost 1 base, the J end lost 8 bases, and 15 bases lay between the germline ends. The CDR3 region is CASSLAAGPGDEQFF. CDR3 DNA: TGTGCCAGCAGCTTAGCGGCAGGGCCAGGGGATGAGCAGTTCTTC.

For the CDR3, the DNA is TGTGCCAGCAGTGAATCAGGGGTACAGCCCCAGCATTTT. Its translation: CASSESGVQPQHF. This rearrangement joins TRBV2 to TRBJ1-5, with D perhaps TRBD1 (6 bases). Germline loops: CDR1 SNHLY, CDR2 FYNNEI. This CDR3 has 13 amino acids. The V end was cut by 2 bases, the J end by 7 bases, with 9 bases between.

In this sample, this clonotype turned up a few times. This chain joins TRBV24-1 and TRBJ1-2; D possibly corresponds to TRBD1 (5 bases). V lost 3 bases and J lost 8, with 15 bases in between. CDR3 length equals 14 residues. Germline loops: CDR1 KGHDR, CDR2 SFDVKD. CDR3 DNA: TGTGCCACCAGTGATCGGGGGGTGATAGGCGGCTACACCTTC. Protein: CATSDRGVIGGYTF.

The V call is TRBV4-1, the J call TRBJ1-2; 12 bases line up with TRBD1. The CDR3 is made up of 16 amino acids. The junction had 12 bases not matched to a gene; V was cut back by 3 bases and J by 10 bases. The germline gives CDR1 MGHRA, CDR2 YSYEKL. Here the CDR3 reads CASSHFPGQGARDYTF. The CDR3 nucleotides read TGCGCCAGCAGCCATTTCCCGGGACAGGGGGCGCGGGACTACACCTTC.

The genes are TRBV7-2 and TRBJ2-3, with 11 bases lining up with TRBD2. The trim removed 4 bases at V and 6 bases at J, leaving 9 bases unmatched. CDR1 SGHTA and CDR2 FQGNSA come from the germline V gene. The length of the CDR3 is 16 residues. CDR3 nucleotide sequence: TGTGCCAGCAGCTCCCCCCTAGCGGGGGGCAGGGATACGCAGTATTTT. As protein: CASSSPLAGGRDTQYF.

V usage is TRBV7-2 and J usage is TRBJ1-2; tentatively, D is TRBD1 (6 bases). The CDR3 spans 13 residues. Germline CDR1 is SGHTA and CDR2 is FQGNSA. Trimming removed 5 bases at V and 5 bases at J, with 12 bases between. CDR3 protein: CASSTGSRYGYTF. The CDR3, as DNA: TGTGCCAGCAGCACAGGGAGTCGATATGGCTACACCTTC. The variable domain in full, with the rest retrieved from reference TRBV7-2 and TRBJ1-2, is GAGVSQSPSNKVTEKGKDVELRCDPISGHTALYWYRQSLGQGLEFLIYFQGNSAPDKSGLPSDRFSAERTGGSVSTLTIQRTQQEDSAVYLCASSTGSRYGYTFGSGTRLTVV.

This sequence joins TRBV24-1 and TRBJ1-6; tentative D call: TRBD1 (5 bases). The CDR3 loop spans 16 amino acids. In germline, CDR1 is KGHDR, CDR2 SFDVKD. V was trimmed by 0 bases and J by 8 bases, leaving 13 bases between them. CDR3 DNA sequence: TGTGCCACCAGTGATTTGCGGTGCAGGGCGGATTCACCCCTCCACTTT. It is translated as CATSDLRCRADSPLHF.